What follows describes a single T cell receptor beta chain. Its antigen remains unidentified. Base qualities are missing; no much larger clone stands one base away. Healthy HIV-negative adults with no recently reported acute infections or vaccinations were included as donors. Every donor was a Caucasian adult living in Nashville, Tennessee, USA. Magnetic negative selection was used to enrich CD4+ T cells, after which naive cells were positively selected on CD45RA and the negative fraction became the memory subset. Blood was obtained by leukapheresis, after which PBMCs were separated by Ficoll-Histopaque density gradient centrifugation and cryopreserved in liquid nitrogen vapor phase. Analytical flow cytometry was used to check the purity and quantity of each magnetically sorted T cell population. Each sorted fraction had its genomic DNA isolated and then quantified by UV absorbance on a Nanodrop 2000c.

From its cysteine to its phenylalanine, the CDR3 spans 15 amino acids. The CDR3 DNA has 45 bases and is translated from base 1. The V end loses 3 bases and the J end loses 2 bases, and a stretch of 8 bases separates them. CDR1 LNHDA and CDR2 SQIVND were looked up in the germline V gene (reference sequence). TCR CDR3 regions were amplified from genomic DNA by multiplex PCR using the deep immunoSEQ assay. Extracted genomic DNA from each cell subset was spread evenly across all wells of several immunoSEQ 96-well plates, with each plate serving as a replicate. For sorted subsets, roughly 200 ng of genomic DNA, equivalent to around 30,000 T cell genomes, went into each replicate PCR. The purified libraries were quantified using a Qubit 3.0 fluorometer, sized with a Bioanalyzer 2100, and then quantified again using the KAPA Library Quantification kit. Every immunoSEQ 96-well plate was sequenced on a dedicated single-read 150-cycle Illumina NextSeq 550 flow cell. Under the source paper's analysis protocol: The immunoSEQ output contained only junctional sequences without quality scores, so filtering could not match that applied to full-length reads. To assign V/J genes and CDR3, sequences were annotated against IMGT germline references using PyIR, a Python wrapper for IgBLAST v1.9. Reads with weak V/J assignments (E-value above 1e-6), missing CDR3, stop codons, out-of-frame junctions, or ambiguous translated residues were removed. V3J clonotypes were defined as sequences sharing an identical inferred V gene, J gene, and CDR3 amino acid sequence. Percentage overlap between repertoires was calculated by dividing the number of shared unique clonotypes by the size of the smaller repertoire. RTK rarefaction, the Chao1 estimator, and Recon v2.1 estimates of unobserved clonotypes were used to assess repertoire richness. For all TCRbeta clonotypes obtained by the gDNA method from a handful of donors, generation probabilities were computed with OLGA. Drawn from immuneACCESS, this table holds only the in-frame rearrangements with V and J called that TCRdb kept. Clones are partly lost; checked studies trace under half to an unresolved V gene and leave the rest unexplained. V and J calls and clone size are as listed in that table; D and trimming were resolved from the DNA. This sample lists about 2.4 million clones; around 94% were detected once. Of the sample, 0.14% falls within the top ten clones.

This sample is part of a study of shared clonotypes between healthy human individuals (TCRdb year 2020). About the investigation overall: A couple of women and a few men aged 18 to 49 years were included in the cohort. Libraries were prepared and TCR repertoires were sequenced by different laboratories using diverse techniques, in order to increase sequencing depth and limit assay-specific biases. Each donor's leukapheresis produced roughly between about 0.9 and 9.5 billion PBMCs. To estimate repertoire size and how much clonotype sharing occurs between individuals, the study deeply sequenced the blood TCR repertoires of five or six healthy adults. For each donor, CD4 naive and CD4 memory were each given three plates, CD8 naive was given two plates, and CD8 memory was given one plate. Points the paper makes about the study in general: Compared with non-shared clonotypes, the clonotypes found in all four sorted-subset donors had higher generation probabilities. The genetic and exposure-history diversity represented was limited by the small number of donors. Rarefaction of sorted-subset datasets indicated incomplete sequencing despite the large sequencing depth. About 5% of naive CD4, roughly 3.5% of naive CD8, approximately 2.2% of memory CD4, and 0.4% of memory CD8 clonotypes were shared across several donors. Sampling was restricted to blood, and TCR repertoires in tissues likely differ from the TCR repertoires found in blood. Pairwise subsampling indicated that sequencing depth was expected to affect the degree of clonotype sharing among donors. Naive subsets generally had larger estimated clonotype richness than memory subsets.

The receptor's source is a man aged 18 to 30 in good health. The chain couples TRBV19 to TRBJ2-6, with the D gene not confidently named. The sample consisted of naive CD4+ T cells sorted from blood. The sample's cell subset or site label, in plain terms: CD45RA+ positively selected. The DNA sequence is as follows: TGTGCCAGTAGTATCTCCACTACTGGGGCCAACGTCCTGACTTTC. Translation gives CASSISTTGANVLTF. The full variable domain, completed from the reference TRBV19 and TRBJ2-6 proteins outside the CDR3, reads DGGITQSPKYLFRKEGQNVTLSCEQNLNHDAMYWYRQDPGQGLRLIYYSQIVNDFQKGDIAEGYSVSREKKESFPLTVTSAQKNPTAFYLCASSISTTGANVLTFGAGSRLTVL.